This T cell receptor (beta chain) was recovered during a study of cytomegalovirus exposure and HLA in healthy donors. Across the whole study: A previous analysis identified approximately 110 million unique TCR beta sequences derived from around 200 million T cells. Assignment to the Caucasian-associated ancestry cluster applied to approximately 79% of the approximately 360 genotyped donors. Study-wide points: As a later analysis showed, a missense DCLRE1C variant was linked to trimming of TCR beta V- and J-genes.

Trimming cost V 2 bases and J 3 bases, with 11 bases left between them. The CDR3 has 15 residues. CDR1 SGHTA and CDR2 FQGNSA come from the germline V gene. Regarding this clone: Its antigen is unknown.

PCR used 60 Vbeta primers and 13 Jbeta primers. Profiling relied on immunoSEQ multiplex PCR, and the TCRdb table lists in-frame clones only, not all of them. Of 110,000 or so clones in the sample, around 70% were seen once. The sequenced material came from PBMCs. This TCR was recovered from a woman aged 40 to 50 in good health and CMV-seropositive. The genes are TRBV7-2 and TRBJ1-5; weak D call: TRBD1 (5 bases). The CDR3 nucleotides read TGTGCCAGCAGCTTAACGCGACAGCACAATCAGCCCCAGCATTTT. Encoded protein: CASSLTRQHNQPQHF. Supplemented by reference TRBV7-2 and TRBJ1-5, the full variable domain reads GAGVSQSPSNKVTEKGKDVELRCDPISGHTALYWYRQSLGQGLEFLIYFQGNSAPDKSGLPSDRFSAERTGGSVSTLTIQRTQQEDSAVYLCASSLTRQHNQPQHFGDGTRLSIL.